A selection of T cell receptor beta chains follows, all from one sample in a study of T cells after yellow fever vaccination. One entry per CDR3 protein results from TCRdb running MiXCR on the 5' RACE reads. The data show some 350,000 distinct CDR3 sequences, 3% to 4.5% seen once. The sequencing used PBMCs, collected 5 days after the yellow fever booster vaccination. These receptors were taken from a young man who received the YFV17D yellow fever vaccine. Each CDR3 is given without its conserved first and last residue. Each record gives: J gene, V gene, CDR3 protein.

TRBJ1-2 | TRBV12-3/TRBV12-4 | ASSLLQGGDYGYT
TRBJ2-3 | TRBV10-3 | ATHLGGGSTDTQY
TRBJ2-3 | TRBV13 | ASSLGRGGALDTQY
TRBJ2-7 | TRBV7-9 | ASSYGTSGFYEQY
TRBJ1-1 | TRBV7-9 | ASSHPGENTEAF
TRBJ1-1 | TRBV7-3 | ASSIQGGEAF
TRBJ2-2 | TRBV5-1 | ASMLPNTGELF
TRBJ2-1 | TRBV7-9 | ASSQGGVQF
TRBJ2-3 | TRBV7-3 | ASSLTASGTQY
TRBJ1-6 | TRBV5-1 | ASRPDSNSPLH
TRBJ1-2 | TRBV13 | ASSEWDSDGYT
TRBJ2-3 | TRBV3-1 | ASSPGLAVGDTQY
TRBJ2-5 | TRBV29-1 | SVEGTGRETQY
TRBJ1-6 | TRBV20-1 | SARPGLTLH
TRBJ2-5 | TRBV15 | ATSRDGQETQY
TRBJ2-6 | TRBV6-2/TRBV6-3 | ASSYTGTRANVLT
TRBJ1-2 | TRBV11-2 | ASSFQAPGYGYT
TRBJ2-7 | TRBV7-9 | ASSSPGTGNYEQY
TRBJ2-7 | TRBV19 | ASSIGGTRDRDLYEQY
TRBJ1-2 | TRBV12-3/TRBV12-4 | ASRTVQRAYGYT
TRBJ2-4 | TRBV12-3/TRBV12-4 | ASSSPGLGAKNIQY
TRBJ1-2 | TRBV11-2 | ASSLERERYT
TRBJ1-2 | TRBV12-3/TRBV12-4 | ASSTTDWGYGYT
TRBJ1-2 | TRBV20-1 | SALTGTGGRSYT
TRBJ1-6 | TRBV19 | ASSIGTGASPLH
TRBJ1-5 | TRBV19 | ASSTRRQVAQPQH
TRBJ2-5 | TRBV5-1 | ASSPGEVKETQY
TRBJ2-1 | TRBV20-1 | SAPRLAGGEQF
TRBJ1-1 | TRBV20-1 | SATRQGYTEAF
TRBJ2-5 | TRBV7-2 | ASSLVSLQQETQY
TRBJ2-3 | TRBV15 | ATSREGPTSDTQY
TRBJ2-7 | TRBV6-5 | ASAGRGAYEQY
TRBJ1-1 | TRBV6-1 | ASIDLMNTEAF
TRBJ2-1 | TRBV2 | ASSLAGGPDEQF
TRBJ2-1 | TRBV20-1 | SARADAGGHNEQF
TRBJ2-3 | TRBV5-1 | ASSPPTSSTDTQY